Following are 14 T cell receptor beta chains from one sample sequenced in a study of shared clonotypes between healthy human individuals (dated by TCRdb to the early 2020s). The library was prepared using the immunoSEQ multiplex PCR assay. The immuneACCESS repertoire file appears here via TCRdb, limited to in-frame rearrangements. These files lack a portion of the clones; in checked studies, under half of the deficit traces to unresolved V genes, and the cause of the others is not known. This sample holds 200,000 to 250,000 clones; 65% were observed only once. The biggest ten clones account for around 10% of the sample. The sample comprised memory CD4+ T cells sorted from blood. Reading the label with the study, this specimen's cell subset or site is: CD45RA-negative fraction. The receptors shown here come from a man younger than 45 in good health.

The chain links TRBV2 to TRBJ2-1; 7 nucleotides agree with TRBD1. This CDR3 contains 15 residues. Unmatched junction bases numbered 5, after V lost 6 bases and J lost 0 bases. Germline CDR1 reads SNHLY; CDR2 reads FYNNEI. The CDR3 loop is CASRGAGGSYNEQFF. In DNA, the CDR3 is TGTGCCAGCAGAGGAGCAGGGGGCTCCTACAATGAGCAGTTCTTC.

The chain couples TRBV7-7 to TRBJ2-1; TRBD2 aligns across 7 bases. V lost 3 bases and J lost 0; bases outside the gene matches: 5. The CDR3 is 16 residues long. CDR1 is SSHAT, CDR2 FNYEAQ, per germline (reference sequence). The DNA of the CDR3 is TGTGCCAGCAGCTTTCAAGCGGGGAGCTCCTACAATGAGCAGTTCTTC. Encoded protein: CASSFQAGSSYNEQFF.

J is TRBJ2-3 and V is TRBV5-1; TRBD2 matches 8 bases. The CDR3 has 16 amino acids. Germline V gives CDR1 SGHRS, CDR2 YFSETQ. V gave up 0 bases and J gave up 6 bases; unmatched junction bases: 9. CDR3 sequence: CASSLVGSGTGDTQYF. The CDR3 nucleotides are TGCGCCAGCAGCTTGGTCGGTAGCGGGACCGGTGATACGCAGTATTTT.

The rearrangement links TRBV5-5 to TRBJ1-5; D might be TRBD1 (5 bases). Germline V lookup: CDR1 SGHKS, CDR2 YYEKEE (reference sequence). This CDR3 has 15 amino acids. Trimming took 5 bases from V and 0 from J, leaving 12 bases between them. Written as DNA, the CDR3 is TGTGCCAGCAGTCCCCAGGGTTTTAGCAATCAGCCCCAGCATTTT. It yields the protein CASSPQGFSNQPQHF.

This clone appeared a few times. V and J are TRBV28 and TRBJ2-3, with TRBD2 matching 9 bases. Unmatched junction bases numbered 5, after V lost 2 bases and J lost 2 bases. CDR1 MDHEN and CDR2 SYDVKM come from the germline V gene. The CDR3 consists of 16 residues. CDR3 in DNA: TGTGCCAGCAGTTTAGCGGGAGGGCTCTCCACAGATACGCAGTATTTT. It yields the protein CASSLAGGLSTDTQYF.

The count of this clone is one. V usage is TRBV29-1 and J usage is TRBJ2-7; D gene uncertain. This CDR3 is 12 amino acids long. Germline CDR1 is SQVTM and CDR2 is ANQGSEA. V was pared by 2 bases and J by 5 bases, with 10 bases between. Here the CDR3 reads CSVEKARNEQYF. CDR3 coding DNA: TGCAGCGTTGAAAAGGCTAGGAACGAGCAGTACTTC.

V usage is TRBV15 and J usage is TRBJ2-1; maybe TRBD1 (5 bases). The length of the CDR3 is 15 residues. Germline loops: CDR1 LNHNV, CDR2 YYDKDF (reference sequence). The V gene lost 0 bases and the J gene lost 5 bases, with 11 bases spanning the gap. In DNA, the CDR3 is TGTGCCACCAGCAGAGATGGGGCAGGCCACAATGAGCAGTTCTTC. Its translation is CATSRDGAGHNEQFF.

The V gene is TRBV2, the J gene TRBJ2-3, with 9 bases lining up with TRBD1. CDR3 length: 15 residues. V shed 6 bases, J shed 4 bases, and the junction held 8 bases outside the gene matches. Per the germline V gene, CDR1 is SNHLY and CDR2 is FYNNEI. This chain's CDR3 is CASSHRGPPADTQYF. In nucleotides, the CDR3 is TGTGCCAGCAGCCACAGGGGGCCCCCAGCAGATACGCAGTATTTT.

The J gene is TRBJ1-3, the V gene TRBV7-2; 7 bases agree with TRBD1. CDR3 length equals 14 residues. V shed 3 bases and J 4 bases; nucleotides not matched to a gene: 3. Germline lookup yields CDR1 SGHTA and CDR2 FQGNSA. CDR3 nucleotide sequence: TGTGCCAGCAGCTTGGACAGGAGAGGAAACACCATATATTTT. It translates to CASSLDRRGNTIYF.

The chain is built from TRBV5-1 and TRBJ2-2; either TRBD1 or TRBD2 may fit D (5 bases each). Germline CDR1 reads SGHRS; CDR2 reads YFSETQ. The CDR3 covers 15 residues. The ends were cut back, 3 bases at V and 4 bases at J, with 13 bases in the middle. The CDR3 DNA sequence: TGCGCCAGCAGCTCCGGGACGCCGGGCACCGGGGAGCTGTTTTTT. Encoded protein: CASSSGTPGTGELFF.

This clone has only one observation. The chain uses TRBV5-8 and TRBJ1-5; TRBD1 is a possible D gene (5 bases). From germline, CDR1 is SGHTS and CDR2 YDEGEE. V dropped 4 bases and J dropped 3 bases, with 8 bases sitting between them. The CDR3 is 13 amino acids. CDR3 nucleotides: TGTGCCAGCAGCCGGGGCCTCAATCAGCCCCAGCATTTT. Amino acids: CASSRGLNQPQHF.

The rearrangement uses TRBV11-3 and TRBJ2-3, with 8 positions matching TRBD2. There are 14 residues in the CDR3. Trimming removed 4 bases from V and 2 bases from J; junction bases left unmatched: 2. Germline-derived CDR1 and CDR2 are SGHNT and YENEEA. The CDR3 spells CASSSSGFTDTQYF. In nucleotides, the CDR3 is TGTGCCAGCAGCTCTAGCGGGTTCACAGATACGCAGTATTTT.

This clone came up many times. The V call is TRBV7-3, the J call TRBJ2-7; D is unclear. The CDR3 is made up of 13 amino acids. Germline lookup yields CDR1 SGHTA and CDR2 FQGTGA. Trimming stripped 5 bases from V and 0 bases from J, with 8 bases between. CDR3 residues: CASSPQDSYEQYF. For the CDR3, the DNA is TGTGCCAGCAGCCCGCAAGACTCCTACGAGCAGTACTTC.

The sample holds a few counts of this clone. As DNA, the CDR3 is TGTGCCAGCAGCGAGGTAGCCAACACTGAAGCTTTCTTT. It specifies CASSEVANTEAFF. This chain links TRBV5-4 with TRBJ1-1; D is undetermined. With 4 bases removed from V and 2 bases from J, the gap between germline ends came to 9 bases. CDR3 size: 13 residues. The V gene's germline CDR1 is SGHNT and CDR2 YYREEE (reference sequence).